This TCR beta chain was observed in a study of molecular identifiers for immune sequencing clone quantification. This clonotype has only a few counts. Based on a CD8+CD4-CCR7+CD45RA+ profile, naive CD8 T cells were sorted. TCRdb itself ran the PCR reads through MiXCR, one entry per CDR3 protein. The sample lists just over 35,000 distinct CDR3 sequences; under 20% were seen once. Trimming cost V 2 bases and J 3 bases, with 2 bases left between them. Germline V lookup: CDR1 MNHEY, CDR2 SVGEGT. The CDR3 covers 11 residues. The sample consisted of naive CD8+ T cells from blood, with Jurkat cell RNA spiked in. This sample's subset: FACS-sorted CD8+CD4-CCR7+CD45RA+ naive T cells. The chain links TRBV6-2 or TRBV6-3 to TRBJ2-7; no definite D call. The sequence was obtained from a human donor in good health. Some libraries in this study had Jurkat cell RNA spiked in. The CDR3 sequence is CASSYDYEQYF. In DNA, the CDR3 is TGTGCCAGCAGTTACGACTACGAGCAGTACTTC.